One sample yielded the 28 T cell receptor beta chains listed below, sequenced in a study of somatic mutations in cytotoxic T cells in rheumatoid arthritis. This table comes from immunoSEQ multiplex PCR, and its TCRdb copy is limited to in-frame clones, with some not included. The table shows 15,000 to 20,000 clones, with approximately 80% occurring only once. The specimen was CD8+ T cells sorted from blood. Source of these receptors: an adult with rheumatoid arthritis.

This clone was recorded once. This chain connects TRBV7-2 to TRBJ1-4; 10 nucleotides line up with TRBD1. Germline values: CDR1 SGHTA, CDR2 FQGNSA. CDR3 length: 15 amino acids. Germline trimming cut 5 bases from V and 6 bases from J; bases unmatched to any gene: 6. CDR3 bases: TGTGCCAGCAGCCGTACGGACAGGGGGGATGAAAAACTGTTTTTT. Encoded protein: CASSRTDRGDEKLFF.

The DNA for the CDR3 is TGTGCCAGCAGCTTACAGGAATTCGGGGAAAAACTGTTTTTT. Encoded protein: CASSLQEFGEKLFF. The genes are TRBV5-6 and TRBJ1-4; perhaps TRBD1 as D (5 bases). Trimming shortened V by 2 bases and J by 8 bases, and 13 bases separated the two germline ends. The CDR3 extends over 14 amino acids. Germline V lookup: CDR1 SGHDT, CDR2 YYEEEE.

This chain joins TRBV27 and TRBJ2-1; 7 bases align to TRBD1. From germline, CDR1 is MNHEY and CDR2 SMNVEV (reference sequence). The ends lost 2 bases at V and 4 bases at J; junction bases unmatched: 2. The CDR3 extends over 14 amino acids. This CDR3 is CASSLGTEYNEQFF. DNA of the CDR3: TGTGCCAGCAGTTTAGGGACAGAGTACAATGAGCAGTTCTTC.

The V call is TRBV28, the J call TRBJ1-6; D call uncertain. V was pared by 6 bases and J by 0 bases, with 15 bases between. CDR1 and CDR2 (germline): MDHEN, SYDVKM. The CDR3 has 17 amino acids. CDR3 loop: CASSLDVRVSYNSPLHF. Written as DNA, the CDR3 is TGTGCCAGCAGCTTAGACGTCAGAGTCTCCTATAATTCACCCCTCCACTTT.

The J gene is TRBJ2-2, the V gene TRBV2; TRBD2 is a possible D gene (6 bases). Trimming left V 4 bases short and J 5 bases short, with 20 bases between. The CDR3 runs 17 residues. CDR1 and CDR2 (germline): SNHLY, FYNNEI. The CDR3 nucleotides read TGTGCCAGCAGTGGGGGGGTGGGGGTCGGATGGACCGGGGAGCTGTTTTTT. Its protein is CASSGGVGVGWTGELFF.

This chain links TRBV30 with TRBJ2-2, with 7 bases that match TRBD1. The CDR3 has 17 residues. V lost 2 bases to trimming and J lost 5 bases; unmatched junction nucleotides: 14. Germline CDR1 and CDR2: GTSNPN and SVGIG (reference sequence). For the CDR3, the DNA is TGTGCCTGGAGTACCCCCTGGGACAGAGATTATACCGGGGAGCTGTTTTTT. Residues: CAWSTPWDRDYTGELFF.

V and J are TRBV7-9 and TRBJ2-5; D not certain. Trimming shortened V by 4 bases and J by 4 bases, and 10 bases separated the two germline ends. Germline lookup yields CDR1 SEHNR and CDR2 FQNEAQ (reference sequence). There are 13 residues in the CDR3. CDR3 DNA sequence: TGTGCCAGCAGCTCTGTTCATGGAGAGACCCAGTACTTC. This translates into CASSSVHGETQYF.

This clone is termed medium-sized. J is TRBJ2-2 and V is TRBV30, with D unclear. The CDR3 is 12 amino acids. Germline CDR1 GTSNPN, CDR2 SVGIG (reference sequence). The germline V and J ends were trimmed by 3 bases and 7 bases, with 9 bases remaining between them. CDR3 protein: CAWSPLSGELFF. The DNA for the CDR3 is TGTGCCTGGAGCCCCCTGAGCGGGGAGCTGTTTTTT.

The gene calls are TRBV5-4 and TRBJ1-1; perhaps TRBD1 as D (5 bases). The germline CDR1 and CDR2 sequences are SGHNT and YYREEE (reference sequence). The V gene lost 1 base and the J gene lost 5 bases, with 12 bases spanning the gap. The CDR3 covers 14 residues. DNA of the CDR3: TGTGCCAGCAGCTTGTGGGGGGGTAGGACTGAAGCTTTCTTT. Protein: CASSLWGGRTEAFF.

The chain employs TRBV4-1 and TRBJ2-1; D remains ambiguous. The CDR3 covers 16 residues. The V end lost 2 bases, the J end lost 0 bases, and 11 bases lay between the germline ends. Germline-derived CDR1 and CDR2 are MGHRA and YSYEKL. Here the CDR3 DNA reads TGCGCCAGCAGCCAAACCACAGAGAACTCCTACAATGAGCAGTTCTTC. Protein: CASSQTTENSYNEQFF.

V usage is TRBV7-6 and J usage is TRBJ2-7; D is ambiguous. Germline V gene lookup returns CDR1 SGHVS and CDR2 FNYEAQ. The CDR3 sequence is 14 residues long. The germline V and J ends were trimmed by 1 base and 1 base, with 8 bases remaining between them. The DNA for the CDR3 is TGTGCCAGCAGCTTAGGTGGTAATTCCTACGAGCAGTACTTC. It encodes CASSLGGNSYEQYF.

The V gene is TRBV6-5, the J gene TRBJ1-1; 7 bases are shared with TRBD1. CDR3 size: 16 residues. Trimming took 4 bases from V and 0 from J; bases not matched to a gene: 8. In germline, CDR1 is MNHEY, CDR2 SVGAGI. The CDR3 DNA reads as TGTGCCAGCAGTTCACTCCCGGGACAGATGAACACTGAAGCTTTCTTT. It specifies CASSSLPGQMNTEAFF.

The chain uses TRBV5-4 and TRBJ2-1; TRBD1 is a possible D gene (6 bases). CDR1 and CDR2 (germline): SGHNT, YYREEE (reference sequence). The V gene lost 2 bases and the J gene lost 9 bases, with 6 bases spanning the gap. This CDR3 comprises 11 residues. The CDR3 reads CASSLGGEQFF. The DNA for the CDR3 is TGTGCCAGCAGCTTAGGGGGTGAGCAGTTCTTC.

The chain uses TRBV2 and TRBJ2-7; 8 nucleotides match TRBD1. The V segment lost 7 bases and the J segment 2 bases; nucleotides outside the gene matches: 10. There are 15 residues in the CDR3. Per the germline V gene, CDR1 is SNHLY and CDR2 is FYNNEI. Here the CDR3 reads CASIHRDRTPYEQYF. The DNA of the CDR3 is TGTGCCAGCATACACCGGGACAGGACCCCCTACGAGCAGTACTTC.

The V gene is TRBV10-1, the J gene TRBJ1-2; 7 bases fit TRBD1. CDR3 size: 12 residues. Germline CDR1 reads WNHNN; CDR2 reads SYGVQD (reference sequence). V lost 9 bases to trimming and J lost 5 bases; unmatched junction nucleotides: 6. The CDR3 nucleotides are TGCGCCAGTTCGACAGGGCGGTATGGCTACACCTTC. Translation: CASSTGRYGYTF.

This clone was observed a handful of times. The chain has TRBV18 and TRBJ1-6, with D unresolved. Deletions cut 4 bases from V and 6 bases from J, with 10 bases between. The germline CDR1 and CDR2 sequences are KGHSH and LQKENI. This CDR3 has 14 amino acids. The CDR3 sequence is CASSLGGPNSPLHF. The CDR3 DNA reads as TGTGCCAGCTCACTAGGAGGACCTAATTCACCCCTCCACTTT.

The chain is built from TRBV13 and TRBJ1-1; D not certain. Trimming removed 4 bases at V and 2 bases at J, with 14 bases between. The CDR3 is 15 residues long. Germline V gene sequence: CDR1 PRHDT, CDR2 FYEKMQ (reference sequence). The CDR3 DNA sequence: TGTGCCAGCAGCTCCTGGGGAGGCCTAAACACTGAAGCTTTCTTT. It is translated as CASSSWGGLNTEAFF.

A single count supports this clone. The rearrangement uses TRBV6-4 and TRBJ2-1; D call uncertain. This CDR3 has 15 amino acids. The ends were cut back, 3 bases at V and 0 bases at J, with 9 bases in the middle. CDR1 and CDR2 (germline): MRHNA, SNTAGT. CDR3 nucleotides: TGTGCCAGCAGTGAGGGCCTCGGCTCCTACAATGAGCAGTTCTTC. This gives the protein CASSEGLGSYNEQFF.

This clone was seen a single time. The chain has TRBV29-1 and TRBJ2-1; 13 positions match TRBD2. The CDR3 covers 16 residues. Germline V CDR1 and CDR2: SQVTM, ANQGSEA. Trimming took 0 bases from V and 7 from J; bases not matched to a gene: 6. The CDR3: CSVEDPTSGGLNEQFF. For the CDR3, the DNA is TGCAGCGTTGAAGACCCGACTAGCGGGGGGTTAAATGAGCAGTTCTTC.

The J gene is TRBJ1-3, the V gene TRBV2; D is unresolved. Germline V gives CDR1 SNHLY, CDR2 FYNNEI. The CDR3 runs 11 residues. V shed 4 bases and J shed 4 bases, with 2 bases lying between them. CDR3 nucleotides: TGTGCCAGCAGTGTCGGAAACACCATATATTTT. The encoded protein is CASSVGNTIYF.

CDR3 coding DNA: TGTGCCATCGCAGCTTCGGGGTTCTATGGCTACACCTTC. It codes for CAIAASGFYGYTF. The rearrangement joins TRBV10-3 to TRBJ1-2; D not resolved. This CDR3 region has 13 residues. Trimming took off 8 bases at V and 4 bases at J, with 14 bases between the two ends. Germline V gene sequence: CDR1 ENHRY, CDR2 SYGVKD.

This clone occurred once. This rearrangement joins TRBV21-1 to TRBJ2-2. TRBV21-1 is marked as a pseudogene. This CDR3 region has 17 residues. As DNA, the CDR3 is TGTGCCAGCAGCAAATCGGGGCGTATAGCGAACACCGGGGAGCTGTTTTTT. Translating it yields CASSKSGRIANTGELFF.

The chain combines TRBV7-2 with TRBJ1-1; 8 nucleotides align to TRBD1. Germline loops: CDR1 SGHTA, CDR2 FQGNSA. The CDR3 consists of 14 residues. V was pared by 4 bases and J by 0 bases, with 1 base of the junction left unmatched. The CDR3 coding sequence is TGTGCCAGCAGCTGGGACAGGATGAACACTGAAGCTTTCTTT. It is translated as CASSWDRMNTEAFF.

The chain has TRBV7-6 and TRBJ2-5, with 8 bases fitting TRBD2. The J call is in doubt because the DNA end fits TRBJ2-7 better. Germline CDR1 and CDR2: SGHVS and FNYEAQ. The CDR3 has 16 residues. The CDR3 is CASSAGVGTSSYEQYF. For the CDR3, the DNA is TGTGCCAGCAGCGCCGGGGTTGGGACTAGCTCCTACGAGCAGTACTTC.

This clone was picked up one time. The chain couples TRBV2 to TRBJ2-3, with TRBD2 as a possible D gene (6 bases). V was shortened by 7 bases and J by 0 bases, with 17 bases between the two germline ends. This CDR3 is 16 amino acids long. CDR1 is SNHLY and CDR2 is FYNNEI in the germline V gene. Here the CDR3 DNA reads TGTGCCAGCACCTCCGGGACTCACCCTAGCACAGATACGCAGTATTTT. Protein product: CASTSGTHPSTDTQYF.

The V call is TRBV13, the J call TRBJ2-1, with 10 bases aligning to TRBD1. Germline V CDR1 and CDR2: PRHDT, FYEKMQ (reference sequence). The CDR3 length is 14 residues. V lost 4 bases and J lost 8; bases outside the gene matches: 5. In DNA, the CDR3 is TGTGCCAGCAGCTCCCAAGGACAGGGGGATGAGCAGTTCTTC. This sequence encodes CASSSQGQGDEQFF.

The chain has TRBV7-9 and TRBJ2-3; a weak D match, TRBD2 (5 bases). Germline V lookup: CDR1 SEHNR, CDR2 FQNEAQ (reference sequence). The CDR3 length is 14 residues. The germline V and J ends were trimmed by 2 bases and 6 bases, with 12 bases remaining between them. CDR3 bases: TGTGCCAGCAGCTTAATTTCGCGAGGGGATACGCAGTATTTT. It codes for CASSLISRGDTQYF.

This clone was counted a single time. This chain joins TRBV16 and TRBJ2-3; possible D gene TRBD2, 5 bases. The CDR3 is made up of 13 amino acids. Trimming shortened V by 4 bases and J by 4 bases, and 9 bases separated the two germline ends. Germline CDR1 is KGHSY and CDR2 is FQNENV. CDR3: CASSRAAADTQYF. The CDR3 DNA reads as TGTGCCAGCAGCCGGGCAGCGGCAGATACGCAGTATTTT.